Shown below are 27 T cell receptor beta chains from a single sample sequenced in a study of beta chain features in type 1 diabetes. General observations from the study: Shortening that was moderate but significant affected the TCRB CDR3s of Type 1 diabetes patients in all four CD4+ subsets.

These receptors have no identified antigens. The sequenced template was cDNA made from the entire isolated RNA. The data were produced by immunoSEQ multiplex PCR, yet TCRdb's version contains in-frame clones alone and is incomplete. The data contain 250,000 to 350,000 clones, roughly an eighth of them singletons. Sequencing was performed on naive CD4+ T cells from blood. The source is a man aged 30-40 years with type 1 diabetes.

A few counts support this clone. V and J are TRBV5-6 and TRBJ2-5; TRBD1 matches 10 bases. The germline V gene encodes CDR1 SGHDT and CDR2 YYEEEE. This CDR3 is built from 16 residues. Germline trimming cut 3 bases from V and 8 bases from J; bases unmatched to any gene: 13. In nucleotides, the CDR3 is TGTGCCAGCAGCTCCCCCGGGACAGGGGAGGAACAAACCCAGTACTTC. Protein sequence: CASSSPGTGEEQTQYF.

This clone was observed a handful of times. V and J are TRBV28 and TRBJ2-3; TRBD1 aligns across 12 bases. Trimming cost V 6 bases and J 4 bases; bases outside gene matches: 8. There are 16 residues in the CDR3. Looked up from germline, CDR1 is MDHEN and CDR2 is SYDVKM. CDR3 in DNA: TGTGCCAGCAGCCCGACCGGGACAGGGGGCGCAGATACGCAGTATTTT. Residues: CASSPTGTGGADTQYF.

There are a few counts of this clone. This rearrangement joins TRBV5-1 to TRBJ2-7; possible D gene TRBD2, 7 bases. Germline CDR1 reads SGHRS; CDR2 reads YFSETQ. The CDR3 extends over 15 amino acids. Trimming stripped 3 bases from V and 5 bases from J, with 18 bases between. The chain's CDR3 is CASSYEGGIGDEQYF. CDR3 bases: TGCGCCAGCAGCTACGAGGGGGGGATCGGTGACGAGCAGTACTTC.

This clone appeared a few times. The gene calls are TRBV28 and TRBJ2-1, with TRBD2 as a possible D gene (5 bases). The germline V and J ends were trimmed by 6 bases and 8 bases, with 17 bases remaining between them. Germline CDR1 and CDR2: MDHEN and SYDVKM. The CDR3 covers 14 residues. The CDR3 nucleotides are TGTGCCAGCAGGACCCAGAGTTCCGGGGATGAGCAGTTCTTC. It translates to CASRTQSSGDEQFF.

The chain carries TRBV5-1 and TRBJ1-1, with a possible D match to TRBD1 (6 bases). Germline V gene lookup returns CDR1 SGHRS and CDR2 YFSETQ. V was cut by 3 bases and J by 8 bases, with 11 bases left in between. The CDR3 contains 12 residues. DNA of the CDR3: TGCGCCAGCAGCTCTCCCGGACAGGAAGCTTTCTTT. It codes for CASSSPGQEAFF. Variable domain in full (rest from reference TRBV5-1 and TRBJ1-1): KAGVTQTPRYLIKTRGQQVTLSCSPISGHRSVSWYQQTPGQGLQFLFEYFSETQRNKGNFPGRFSGRQFSNSRSEMNVSTLELGDSALYLCASSSPGQEAFFGQGTRLTVV.

The chain has TRBV7-6 and TRBJ2-3, with D possibly being TRBD1 (6 bases). CDR1 is SGHVS and CDR2 is FNYEAQ in the germline V gene. Trimming cost V 4 bases and J 0 bases, with 14 bases left between them. The CDR3 has 16 amino acids. CDR3 coding DNA: TGTGCCAGCAGCTCGATGGGGGCGACTAGCACAGATACGCAGTATTTT. This encodes CASSSMGATSTDTQYF. The whole variable domain, remainder taken from reference TRBV7-6 and TRBJ2-3, is GAGVSQSPRYKVTKRGQDVALRCDPISGHVSLYWYRQALGQGPEFLTYFNYEAQQDKSGLPNDRFSAERPEGSISTLTIQRTEQRDSAMYRCASSSMGATSTDTQYFGPGTRLTVL.

The gene calls are TRBV27 and TRBJ1-5, with no clear D. The CDR3 totals 12 residues. From germline, CDR1 is MNHEY and CDR2 SMNVEV (reference sequence). Between the trimmed V and J ends, which lost 5 bases and 4 bases, there was a span of 6 bases. The CDR3, as DNA: TGTGCCAGCAGTCTAATTAATCAGCCCCAGCATTTT. Translating gives CASSLINQPQHF.

The chain couples TRBV9 to TRBJ2-7; 9 bases line up with TRBD1. The germline CDR1 and CDR2 sequences are SGDLS and YYNGEE. V shed 3 bases and J 5 bases; nucleotides not matched to a gene: 6. The CDR3 length is 14 residues. The CDR3, as DNA: TGTGCCAGCAGCGATGACAGGGGGGCGGACGAGCAGTACTTC. This gives the protein CASSDDRGADEQYF. The full variable domain, completed using reference TRBV9 and TRBJ2-7, is DSGVTQTPKHLITATGQRVTLRCSPRSGDLSVYWYQQSLDQGLQFLIQYYNGEERAKGNILERFSAQQFPDLHSELNLSSLELGDSALYFCASSDDRGADEQYFGPGTRLTVT.

This clone appeared a few times. The J gene is TRBJ2-7, the V gene TRBV7-3; TRBD2 aligns across 15 bases. The CDR3 length is 21 residues. J lost 5 bases, V lost 4 bases, and 21 bases had no gene match. The V gene's germline CDR1 is SGHTA and CDR2 FQGTGA. The CDR3 sequence: CASSSPNGSGTSGRSPHEQYF. The DNA for the CDR3 is TGTGCCAGCAGCTCACCAAACGGTAGCGGGACTAGCGGGAGGTCCCCCCACGAGCAGTACTTC.

This chain links TRBV19 with TRBJ2-1; 15 bases are shared with TRBD2. The CDR3 runs to 19 residues. J gave up 4 bases and V 5 bases, and 12 bases lay outside the gene matches. CDR1 and CDR2 (germline): LNHDA, SQIVND (reference sequence). Here the CDR3 DNA reads TGTGCCAGTAGTCGCCCATCCGGGACTAGCGGGAGGCTATACAATGAGCAGTTCTTC. Translated, it gives CASSRPSGTSGRLYNEQFF.

In DNA, the CDR3 is TGTGCCAGCAGTACCACTATACTCCTCTACGAGCAGTACTTC. This translates into CASSTTILLYEQYF. The chain uses TRBV28 and TRBJ2-7; no reliable D call. This CDR3 is built from 14 residues. With 5 bases removed from V and 3 bases from J, the gap between germline ends came to 14 bases. CDR1 MDHEN and CDR2 SYDVKM come from the germline V gene.

This rearrangement joins TRBV7-8 to TRBJ2-1; 13 nucleotides line up with TRBD2. The CDR3 is made up of 17 amino acids. Trimming at V came to 0 bases and at J to 6 bases, leaving 5 bases not matched to a gene. CDR1 is SGHVS and CDR2 is FQNEAQ in the germline V gene. This CDR3 reads CASSLARLAGGVNEQFF. CDR3 in DNA: TGTGCCAGCAGCTTAGCGCGACTAGCGGGAGGTGTCAATGAGCAGTTCTTC.

This clone appeared a few times. The rearrangement joins TRBV9 to TRBJ2-1, with D perhaps matching TRBD2 (6 bases). Trimming cost V 1 base and J 7 bases, with 9 bases left between them. Germline assignment: CDR1 SGDLS and CDR2 YYNGEE. This CDR3 spans 13 amino acids. CDR3: CASSVLLANEQFF. The CDR3 coding sequence is TGTGCCAGCAGCGTACTCCTAGCGAATGAGCAGTTCTTC.

This clone was counted only a few times. V is TRBV2 and J is TRBJ1-1; D is undetermined. Trimming left V 7 bases short and J 0 bases short, with 9 bases between. CDR1 SNHLY and CDR2 FYNNEI come from the germline V gene. CDR3 length: 13 residues. Here the CDR3 DNA reads TGTGCCAGCACCTTCGAGGTGAACACTGAAGCTTTCTTT. Amino acid sequence: CASTFEVNTEAFF.

This clone occurred a few times. The V call is TRBV19, the J call TRBJ1-1; 9 bases agree with TRBD1. Germline V CDR1 and CDR2: LNHDA, SQIVND (reference sequence). The CDR3 runs to 13 residues. The CDR3 sequence is CAAVQGAWTEAFF. DNA of the CDR3: TGTGCTGCGGTACAGGGGGCGTGGACTGAAGCTTTCTTT.

The chain employs TRBV18 and TRBJ1-4; D remains ambiguous. Trimming took off 3 bases at V and 5 bases at J, with 10 bases between the two ends. The V gene's germline CDR1 is KGHSH and CDR2 LQKENI. There are 14 residues in the CDR3. CDR3 in amino acids: CASSPRGANEKLFF. CDR3 nucleotides: TGTGCCAGCTCACCGCGCGGCGCAAATGAAAAACTGTTTTTT.

The chain combines TRBV4-1 with TRBJ1-5; D is possibly TRBD1 (6 bases). Trimming took off 4 bases at V and 0 bases at J, with 7 bases between the two ends. The CDR3 extends over 14 amino acids. The germline gives CDR1 MGHRA, CDR2 YSYEKL. The DNA for the CDR3 is TGCGCCAGCAGCCCACAGGGTAGCAATCAGCCCCAGCATTTT. Its translation is CASSPQGSNQPQHF.

This chain joins TRBV28 and TRBJ1-2; no firm D call. Germline loops: CDR1 MDHEN, CDR2 SYDVKM. V lost 3 bases, J lost 8 bases, and 16 bases lay in between. The CDR3 loop spans 14 amino acids. DNA for the CDR3: TGTGCCAGCAGTTTTTCTTTCCGGGAATGGGGCTACACCTTC. It specifies CASSFSFREWGYTF.

This clone was counted between two and nine times. The genes are TRBV7-2 and TRBJ2-3, with D unclear. V shed 8 bases and J shed 1 base, with 7 bases lying between them. There are 12 residues in the CDR3. Germline-derived CDR1 and CDR2 are SGHTA and FQGNSA. CDR3 nucleotide sequence: TGTGCCAGCTCCCGTCGCACAGATACGCAGTATTTT. Protein product: CASSRRTDTQYF.

This clone was observed a few times. The J gene is TRBJ2-1, the V gene TRBV5-1; D gene uncertain. Germline CDR1 reads SGHRS; CDR2 reads YFSETQ. The CDR3 consists of 14 residues. Trimming cost V 3 bases and J 1 base, with 8 bases left between them. For the CDR3, the DNA is TGCGCCAGCAGCTCGCAGTCATCCTACAATGAGCAGTTCTTC. It is translated as CASSSQSSYNEQFF.

The sample holds a few counts of this clone. The chain uses TRBV25-1 and TRBJ2-1, with 10 bases matching TRBD2. Germline values: CDR1 MGHDK, CDR2 SYGVNS. The CDR3 sequence is 15 residues long. J lost 4 bases, V lost 5 bases, and 5 bases had no gene match. The CDR3 sequence is CASSLTSGPYNEQFF. CDR3 coding DNA: TGTGCCAGCAGTTTGACTAGCGGGCCTTACAATGAGCAGTTCTTC.

In this sample, this clone turned up a few times. The chain recombines TRBV7-9 with TRBJ2-1; D is undetermined. Germline V gene lookup returns CDR1 SEHNR and CDR2 FQNEAQ (reference sequence). The CDR3 has 14 amino acids. Trimming removed 2 bases at V and 1 base at J, with 6 bases between. CDR3 in amino acids: CASSLSVSYNEQFF. CDR3 sequence (DNA): TGTGCCAGCAGCTTATCTGTGTCCTACAATGAGCAGTTCTTC.

This chain joins TRBV19 and TRBJ1-2; D gene unclear. The V end lost 5 bases, the J end lost 5 bases, and 12 bases lay between the germline ends. The CDR3 length is 13 residues. CDR1 is LNHDA, CDR2 SQIVND, per germline (reference sequence). CDR3 amino acids: CASSLGRDYGYTF. The CDR3 DNA reads as TGTGCCAGTAGTCTCGGACGGGATTATGGCTACACCTTC.

The V and J genes are TRBV6-1 and TRBJ2-1; no clear D. Looked up from germline, CDR1 is MNHNS and CDR2 is SASEGT. Trimming took off 3 bases at V and 15 bases at J, with 12 bases between the two ends. The CDR3 is made up of 11 amino acids. The CDR3 is CASSDRQAGFF. CDR3 in DNA: TGTGCCAGCAGTGATAGGCAAGCAGGGTTCTTC.

The rearrangement uses TRBV28 and TRBJ2-7; 11 nucleotides match TRBD2. V was pared by 5 bases and J by 7 bases, with 10 bases of the junction left unmatched. Looked up from germline, CDR1 is MDHEN and CDR2 is SYDVKM. CDR3 length equals 15 residues. CDR3 coding DNA: TGTGCCAGCAGTGACATAGCGGGAGGGCCGGGTGAGCAGTACTTC. Protein product: CASSDIAGGPGEQYF.

This clone came up a few times. The rearrangement joins TRBV9 to TRBJ2-1; 8 bases are a match to TRBD2. This CDR3 is built from 16 residues. Germline assignment: CDR1 SGDLS and CDR2 YYNGEE. J was trimmed by 5 bases and V by 2 bases; bases with no gene match: 9. In DNA form, the CDR3 reads TGTGCCAGCAGCGTTGTTGGGCTAGCGGGTAACAATGAGCAGTTCTTC. This translates into CASSVVGLAGNNEQFF.

This clone has more than one count but fewer than ten. V is TRBV21-1 and J is TRBJ2-1; the tabulated D call, TRBD1, remains unverified against the DNA. TRBV21-1 is deemed a pseudogene. The CDR3 runs to 14 residues. CDR3 in amino acids: CASRVACSYNEQFF. The DNA of the CDR3 is TGTGCCAGCAGGGTGGCCTGCTCCTACAATGAGCAGTTCTTC.